A single sample is the source of the 25 T cell receptor beta chains below, sequenced in a study of blood T cell repertoires in COVID-19. Assay: immunoSEQ multiplex PCR; the TCRdb copy retains only in-frame clones and omits some. The sample carries around 140,000 clones, approximately 90% recorded once. Sequencing input: PBMCs or T cells enriched from blood (not recorded which). These receptors all come from a man between 45 and 60 years old who had recovered from COVID-19.

The chain joins TRBV18 to TRBJ2-6; D is unclear. V was trimmed by 3 bases and J by 2 bases, leaving 11 bases between them. Germline CDR1 is KGHSH and CDR2 is LQKENI. CDR3 length equals 16 residues. For the CDR3, the DNA is TGTGCCAGCTCACCCCTGCCTATAACTGGGGCCAACGTCCTGACTTTC. This gives the protein CASSPLPITGANVLTF. The full variable domain, completed using reference TRBV18 and TRBJ2-6, is NAGVMQNPRHLVRRRGQEARLRCSPMKGHSHVYWYRQLPEEGLKFMVYLQKENIIDESGMPKERFSAEFPKEGPSILRIQQVVRGDSAAYFCASSPLPITGANVLTFGAGSRLTVL.

The V gene is TRBV18, the J gene TRBJ1-2; D is perhaps TRBD1 (6 bases). The germline V gene encodes CDR1 KGHSH and CDR2 LQKENI. The CDR3 has 15 residues. Deletions cut 3 bases from V and 0 bases from J, with 11 bases between. The DNA of the CDR3 is TGTGCCAGCTCACCCCTCGAGGGGGCTAACTATGGCTACACCTTC. Translated, it gives CASSPLEGANYGYTF.

The V gene is TRBV7-2, the J gene TRBJ2-1; 8 nucleotides align to TRBD2. This CDR3 has 16 amino acids. V lost 2 bases, J lost 2 bases, and 5 bases stayed unmatched. Germline values: CDR1 SGHTA, CDR2 FQGNSA. The CDR3 loop is CASSLREGVTYNEQFF. CDR3 sequence (DNA): TGTGCCAGCAGCTTACGGGAGGGAGTGACCTACAATGAGCAGTTCTTC.

The chain employs TRBV28 and TRBJ1-5; perhaps TRBD1 as D (5 bases). The length of the CDR3 is 14 residues. The V gene lost 6 bases and the J gene lost 3 bases, with 12 bases spanning the gap. Germline CDR1 reads MDHEN; CDR2 reads SYDVKM. The CDR3 reads CASRRDRYNQPQHF. The CDR3 DNA follows: TGTGCCAGCAGGAGAGACAGATACAATCAGCCCCAGCATTTT.

The chain recombines TRBV4-3 with TRBJ2-1; D unresolved. With 6 bases removed from V and 2 bases from J, the gap between germline ends came to 17 bases. The CDR3 is 16 amino acids. Germline V gene sequence: CDR1 LGHNA, CDR2 YSLEER. Here the CDR3 DNA reads TGCGCCAGCAGTCGAATTAGAGGAGAGACCTACAATGAGCAGTTCTTC. This translates into CASSRIRGETYNEQFF.

The V gene is TRBV20-1, the J gene TRBJ2-6; D not certain. Trimming cost V 3 bases and J 0 bases, with 3 bases left between them. Germline lookup yields CDR1 DFQATT and CDR2 SNEGSKA (reference sequence). This CDR3 spans 13 amino acids. CDR3 sequence: CSASRSGANVLTF. The DNA of the CDR3 is TGCAGTGCTAGTCGCTCTGGGGCCAACGTCCTGACTTTC.

The J gene is TRBJ1-5, the V gene TRBV5-5, with 10 positions matching TRBD1. Germline V gives CDR1 SGHKS, CDR2 YYEKEE (reference sequence). The CDR3 runs to 16 residues. V was clipped by 2 bases and J by 0 bases; unmatched bases: 2. This chain's CDR3 is CASSFGTGVSNQPQHF. The CDR3 DNA reads as TGTGCCAGCAGCTTTGGGACAGGGGTTAGCAATCAGCCCCAGCATTTT.

This rearrangement joins TRBV5-1 to TRBJ2-5; possibly TRBD1 for D (5 bases). This CDR3 region has 17 residues. V lost 0 bases and J lost 7, with 22 bases in between. Germline V gene sequence: CDR1 SGHRS, CDR2 YFSETQ. The CDR3 loop reads CASSLVGTGTALGTQYF. CDR3 nucleotide sequence: TGCGCCAGCAGCTTGGTGGGAACAGGCACAGCGTTAGGGACCCAGTACTTC.

In regard to this clone: The sample has other DNA sequences that encode this CDR3 too. This chain joins TRBV7-2 and TRBJ2-1; perhaps TRBD1 as D (6 bases). This CDR3 comprises 15 residues. Germline V lookup: CDR1 SGHTA, CDR2 FQGNSA. Trimming pared 0 bases from V and 3 bases from J, leaving 9 bases between. The DNA of the CDR3 is TGTGCCAGCAGCTTAGCGGGGGCAGGCTACAATGAGCAGTTCTTC. This gives the protein CASSLAGAGYNEQFF.

The CDR3 DNA sequence: TGTGCCAGCAGCGTAGCTCCGGGGGTCGGGAGCTATGGCTACACCTTC. Translation gives CASSVAPGVGSYGYTF. This sequence joins TRBV9 and TRBJ1-2; perhaps TRBD1 as D (5 bases). Trimming shortened V by 0 bases and J by 4 bases, and 16 bases separated the two germline ends. The length of the CDR3 is 16 residues. Germline loops: CDR1 SGDLS, CDR2 YYNGEE.

In regard to this clone: This sample also contains other DNA sequences that code for the same CDR3. The chain uses TRBV5-1 and TRBJ1-2, with TRBD1 identical over 7 bases. Germline CDR1 SGHRS, CDR2 YFSETQ. The J segment lost 5 bases and the V segment lost 0 bases, leaving 4 bases of the junction unmatched. CDR3 size: 14 residues. The CDR3 loop is CASSLGTGSYGYTF. The DNA for the CDR3 is TGCGCCAGCAGCTTGGGGACAGGATCTTATGGCTACACCTTC.

The V call is TRBV6-2 or TRBV6-3, the J call TRBJ2-7, with TRBD1 matching over 10 bases. Germline V lookup: CDR1 MNHEY, CDR2 SVGEGT. The CDR3 contains 15 residues. The V and J ends lost 5 bases and 4 bases, in that order; junction bases with no gene match: 8. The CDR3 DNA follows: TGTGCCAGCAGTAAAGGACAGGGGGTATCGTACGAGCAGTACGTC. This gives the protein CASSKGQGVSYEQYV.

This chain connects TRBV7-8 to TRBJ1-3; TRBD1 aligns across 8 bases. J was trimmed by 8 bases and V by 5 bases; bases with no gene match: 11. The CDR3 consists of 15 residues. Germline CDR1 SGHVS, CDR2 FQNEAQ. CDR3 DNA: TGTGCCAGCAGCCCTCGCAGGACAGGGTTAGACACCATATATTTT. It translates to CASSPRRTGLDTIYF.

This chain uses TRBV5-4 with TRBJ2-1; 9 positions agree with TRBD2. The V gene's germline CDR1 is SGHNT and CDR2 YYREEE (reference sequence). Trimming took 4 bases from V and 6 from J; bases not matched to a gene: 11. The CDR3 covers 16 residues. In DNA form, the CDR3 reads TGTGCCAGCAGCCGTGGGGCGGGAGGGTTATTCAATGAGCAGTTCTTC. This encodes CASSRGAGGLFNEQFF.

In DNA, the CDR3 is TGTGCCAGTACCCCGGGACATAATCCGGCAACTAATGAAAAACTGTTTTTT. It translates to CASTPGHNPATNEKLFF. This chain uses TRBV19 with TRBJ1-4; D may be TRBD1 (6 bases). Germline V lookup: CDR1 LNHDA, CDR2 SQIVND (reference sequence). The V gene lost 7 bases and the J gene lost 0 bases, with 18 bases spanning the gap. This CDR3 comprises 17 residues.

This clone has more than one count but fewer than ten. CDR3 sequence reads: CASRDQGNYGYTF. CDR3 bases: TGTGCCAGCAGAGACCAGGGGAACTATGGCTACACCTTC. The genes are TRBV2 and TRBJ1-2; possible D gene TRBD1, 6 bases. Trimming shortened V by 6 bases and J by 2 bases, and 10 bases separated the two germline ends. From germline, CDR1 is SNHLY and CDR2 FYNNEI. This CDR3 comprises 13 residues.

The rearrangement uses TRBV6-5 and TRBJ2-7, with TRBD2 matching over 12 bases. This CDR3 is 15 amino acids long. Looked up from germline, CDR1 is MNHEY and CDR2 is SVGAGI. J was trimmed by 2 bases and V by 4 bases; bases with no gene match: 3. The DNA for the CDR3 is TGTGCCAGCAGTTCACTAGCGGGAGGTACCTACGAGCAGTACTTC. This codes for CASSSLAGGTYEQYF.

The CDR3 is CASSGQDGTEAFF. In nucleotides, the CDR3 is TGTGCCAGCAGCGGACAAGACGGCACTGAAGCTTTCTTT. V and J are TRBV9 and TRBJ1-1; D unclear. The CDR3 has 13 residues. Germline V gives CDR1 SGDLS, CDR2 YYNGEE. Trimming shortened V by 3 bases and J by 4 bases, and 10 bases separated the two germline ends. Filled out from reference TRBV9 and TRBJ1-1, the complete variable domain reads DSGVTQTPKHLITATGQRVTLRCSPRSGDLSVYWYQQSLDQGLQFLIQYYNGEERAKGNILERFSAQQFPDLHSELNLSSLELGDSALYFCASSGQDGTEAFFGQGTRLTVV.

This sequence joins TRBV28 and TRBJ2-3; 7 nucleotides agree with TRBD2. This CDR3 has 15 residues. J lost 1 base, V lost 6 bases, and 7 bases had no gene match. Germline CDR1 and CDR2: MDHEN and SYDVKM. DNA of the CDR3: TGTGCCAGCAGGTCGGCGGGAGCAGGCACAGATACGCAGTATTTT. This translates into CASRSAGAGTDTQYF. Drawing the rest from reference TRBV28 and TRBJ2-3, the complete variable domain is DVKVTQSSRYLVKRTGEKVFLECVQDMDHENMFWYRQDPGLGLRLIYFSYDVKMKEKGDIPEGYSVSREKKERFSLILESASTNQTSMYLCASRSAGAGTDTQYFGPGTRLTVL.

The chain recombines TRBV6-5 with TRBJ1-1, with TRBD1 matching over 8 bases. In germline, CDR1 is MNHEY, CDR2 SVGAGI. The CDR3 length is 15 residues. J was trimmed by 6 bases and V by 4 bases; bases with no gene match: 10. Written as DNA, the CDR3 is TGTGCCAGCAGTTGGCTTTCGGACAGGGCGCCTGAAGCTTTCTTT. Residues: CASSWLSDRAPEAFF.

This clone appeared a single time. The chain is built from TRBV23-1 and TRBJ1-4; 7 bases are shared with TRBD1. TRBV23-1 is an ORF, with its function uncertain. The V segment lost 0 bases and the J segment 8 bases; nucleotides outside the gene matches: 15. This CDR3 has 18 residues. The DNA for the CDR3 is TGCGCCAGCAGTCAATCGAGGGGATACAGGGGATACTGGGAAAAACTGTTTTTT. Amino acid sequence: CASSQSRGYRGYWEKLFF.

J is TRBJ2-7 and V is TRBV2; weak D call: TRBD1 (7 bases). Germline CDR1 SNHLY, CDR2 FYNNEI. The CDR3 is made up of 15 amino acids. V was clipped by 7 bases and J by 5 bases, with 21 bases between them. CDR3 in DNA: TGTGCCAGCATCCGTACAGGTCAGGGGGAGGACGAGCAGTACTTC. Amino acids: CASIRTGQGEDEQYF.

The genes are TRBV7-9 and TRBJ2-4; 7 bases fit TRBD1. The ends lost 2 bases at V and 5 bases at J; junction bases unmatched: 9. This CDR3 comprises 16 residues. CDR1 is SEHNR and CDR2 is FQNEAQ in the germline V gene (reference sequence). The CDR3 nucleotides are TGTGCCAGCAGCTTACTGTCGACGGGACAGCAAAACATTCAGTACTTC. Its protein product is CASSLLSTGQQNIQYF.

The chain is built from TRBV7-6 and TRBJ1-1; TRBD1 aligns across 10 bases. CDR1 is SGHVS and CDR2 is FNYEAQ in the germline V gene. The CDR3 runs 16 residues. V lost 0 bases, J lost 5 bases, and 6 bases stayed unmatched. This chain's CDR3 is CASSLAPGQGRTEAFF. CDR3 in DNA: TGTGCCAGCAGCTTAGCGCCGGGACAGGGGCGTACTGAAGCTTTCTTT.

Only one count was recorded for this clone. The CDR3 coding sequence is TGCGCCAGCAGCATAACTAGCGGGGGGGCTCAGGAGCAGTTCTTC. Protein sequence: CASSITSGGAQEQFF. This chain links TRBV5-1 with TRBJ2-1, with 13 bases lining up with TRBD2. Germline CDR1 SGHRS, CDR2 YFSETQ. The CDR3 contains 15 residues. With 4 bases clipped from V and 10 bases from J, the junction kept 8 bases outside the gene matches.